This T cell receptor beta chain is from a study of cytotoxic CD8 clonotypes in ibrutinib-treated CLL. On the study more broadly: Samples showed on average approximately 250,000 productive templates and 94,082 productive rearrangements.

The V gene lost 1 base and the J gene lost 10 bases, with 11 bases spanning the gap. This CDR3 region has 13 residues. Germline V gene data show CDR1 as SGHAT and CDR2 as FQNNGV. Turning to this clone: Its antigen is not known.

Findings of the study overall: Few clonotypes were public, and these shrank or held steady under treatment.

Clones were read by immunoSEQ multiplex PCR, and TCRdb kept only the in-frame ones, dropping some. The data contain about 23,000 clones, 65% to 75% of them singletons. The source of this sequence is a human donor with chronic lymphocytic leukemia. The material was PBMCs, obtained after 24 months of ibrutinib treatment. This chain joins TRBV11-2 and TRBJ2-4; no definite D call. Written as DNA, the CDR3 is TGTGCCAGCAGCTTAGGTCGGATGGGAATTCAGTACTTC. Protein product: CASSLGRMGIQYF.